The next 27 T cell receptor beta chains were all read from a single sample in a study of CD8 T cells in ankylosing spondylitis. Antigens for these TCRs are unknown. Overall study findings and caveats: What seemed typical of ankylosing spondylitis blood was a TCR beta motif built from under 10 highly homologous variants.

Each CDR3 protein gets one entry after TCRdb re-called the 5' RACE reads with MiXCR. The data contain 330,000 or so distinct CDR3 sequences, 6.5% to 10% of them singletons. Input material: blood, either unsorted or a sorted T cell fraction (not recorded which). The receptors were gathered from a male donor with ankylosing spondylitis.

The chain links TRBV28 to TRBJ2-7; D may be TRBD2 (6 bases). Germline V gene data show CDR1 as MDHEN and CDR2 as SYDVKM. The CDR3 is 13 amino acids. V shed 10 bases and J shed 3 bases, with 16 bases lying between them. CDR3 DNA: TGTGCCACTGGGACTCCAGCCCTCTACGAGCAGTACTTC. Translation gives CATGTPALYEQYF.

In its sample, this clonotype was seen a few times. This chain links TRBV6-1 with TRBJ2-1; 7 bases agree with TRBD1. This CDR3 is built from 14 residues. Germline lookup yields CDR1 MNHNS and CDR2 SASEGT. With V trimmed by 6 bases and J by 8 bases, 10 bases remained unmatched. CDR3 sequence: CASRLGQVGHEQFF. Written as DNA, the CDR3 is TGTGCCAGCAGGCTTGGACAGGTAGGGCATGAGCAGTTCTTC.

This clonotype was counted between two and nine times. The chain links TRBV6-2 or TRBV6-3 to TRBJ2-5; D perhaps matches TRBD1 (5 bases). CDR1 and CDR2 (germline): MNHEY, SVGEGT. Between the trimmed V and J ends, which lost 10 bases and 4 bases, there was a span of 31 bases. CDR3 size: 18 residues. CDR3 residues: CATASRRVTSGLGETQYF. The CDR3 DNA reads as TGTGCCACCGCATCCAGACGTGTTACTTCAGGGTTGGGAGAGACCCAGTACTTC.

The chain uses TRBV28 and TRBJ2-7; D remains unclear. Looked up from germline, CDR1 is MDHEN and CDR2 is SYDVKM. The CDR3 contains 11 residues. V lost 6 bases to trimming and J lost 7 bases, with 10 bases between them. The DNA for the CDR3 is TGTGCCAGCAGCAAGGTTGGGGAGCAGTACTTC. It codes for CASSKVGEQYF.

This clonotype was counted a few times. The chain joins TRBV10-3 to TRBJ2-2; TRBD1 matches 7 bases. The CDR3 has 15 amino acids. The trim removed 8 bases at V and 0 bases at J, leaving 6 bases unmatched. The germline CDR1 and CDR2 sequences are ENHRY and SYGVKD. The CDR3 region has the DNA TGTGCCATCCCCTCCGGGACAGCGAACACCGGGGAGCTGTTTTTT. Its translation is CAIPSGTANTGELFF.

The CDR3 DNA reads TGCAGTGCCCAGGATTGGACAGCCGCAGGTCAGCCCCAGCATTTT. This sequence encodes CSAQDWTAAGQPQHF. The chain uses TRBV20-1 and TRBJ1-5, with D possibly matching TRBD1 (6 bases). The CDR3 has 15 amino acids. The germline V and J ends were trimmed by 6 bases and 6 bases, with 21 bases remaining between them. Germline loops: CDR1 DFQATT, CDR2 SNEGSKA (reference sequence).

This clonotype was counted many times. The chain has TRBV9 and TRBJ2-7; TRBD1 might be the D (6 bases). The CDR3 has 15 residues. Trimming stripped 2 bases from V and 3 bases from J, with 15 bases between. CDR1 and CDR2 (germline): SGDLS, YYNGEE. CDR3 coding DNA: TGTGCCAGCAGCGTTGCCCGGACAGTCTTCTACGAGCAGTACTTC. It yields the protein CASSVARTVFYEQYF.

CDR3 protein: CAIKPGETQYF. As DNA, the CDR3 is TGTGCCATCAAGCCAGGGGAGACCCAGTACTTC. The rearrangement links TRBV10-3 to TRBJ2-5; D might be TRBD1 (5 bases). The CDR3 is 11 amino acids. V lost 7 bases and J 5 bases, leaving 8 bases between the germline ends. The germline V gene encodes CDR1 ENHRY and CDR2 SYGVKD.

J is TRBJ2-3 and V is TRBV5-1; the match to TRBD2 covers 8 bases. Germline trimming cut 3 bases from V and 4 bases from J; bases unmatched to any gene: 7. The CDR3 is 15 residues long. Germline-derived CDR1 and CDR2 are SGHRS and YFSETQ. This CDR3 is CASSWGPGGSDTQYF. CDR3 nucleotides: TGCGCCAGCAGCTGGGGTCCGGGAGGGTCAGATACGCAGTATTTT.

The CDR3 sequence is CASSLGPAKAGELFF. The CDR3 nucleotides read TGTGCCAGCAGCTTAGGGCCCGCTAAGGCCGGGGAGCTGTTTTTT. This chain joins TRBV7-7 and TRBJ2-2; no reliable D call. Germline CDR1 SSHAT, CDR2 FNYEAQ (reference sequence). Trimming stripped 1 base from V and 6 bases from J, with 12 bases between. This CDR3 has 15 residues.

This clonotype was counted many times. This chain uses TRBV20-1 with TRBJ1-5, with 8 nucleotides matching TRBD1. From germline, CDR1 is DFQATT and CDR2 SNEGSKA (reference sequence). J gave up 1 base and V 2 bases, and 10 bases lay outside the gene matches. The CDR3 is made up of 17 amino acids. CDR3 sequence (DNA): TGCAGTGCTAGAATCGGGACAGGAGTTGGGAGCAATCAGCCCCAGCATTTT. This sequence encodes CSARIGTGVGSNQPQHF.

There are many counts of this clonotype. The V call is TRBV7-9, the J call TRBJ2-1; D unclear. The V gene's germline CDR1 is SEHNR and CDR2 FQNEAQ (reference sequence). This CDR3 comprises 12 residues. V dropped 3 bases and J dropped 4 bases, with 4 bases sitting between them. DNA for the CDR3: TGTGCCAGCAGCTTTTCGTACAATGAGCAGTTCTTC. It is translated as CASSFSYNEQFF.

This clonotype was seen many times. The J gene is TRBJ2-2, the V gene TRBV5-6; TRBD1 might be the D (6 bases). The CDR3 sequence is 19 residues long. The V end was cut by 0 bases, the J end by 6 bases, with 24 bases between. CDR1 and CDR2 from the germline V gene are SGHDT and YYEEEE. In nucleotides, the CDR3 is TGTGCCAGCAGCTTGGACCCGGGACATCACCCTAAAGGTCCCGGGGAGCTGTTTTTT. Residues: CASSLDPGHHPKGPGELFF.

This clonotype was counted between two and nine times. The CDR3 nucleotides are TGCGCCAGCAGCCAAGATGGTCATTCACCCCTCCACTTT. It specifies CASSQDGHSPLHF. This chain links TRBV4-1 with TRBJ1-6; D unresolved. CDR3 size: 13 residues. Between the trimmed V and J ends, which lost 0 bases and 8 bases, there was a span of 5 bases. Per germline, CDR1 MGHRA and CDR2 YSYEKL.

This clonotype was seen a few times. The chain recombines TRBV29-1 with TRBJ1-3; D remains ambiguous. There are 12 residues in the CDR3. Per the germline V gene, CDR1 is SQVTM and CDR2 is ANQGSEA. V was trimmed by 7 bases and J by 4 bases, leaving 11 bases between them. CDR3 DNA sequence: TGCAGCGGGAGATTCTTAGGAAACACCATATATTTT. Amino acid sequence: CSGRFLGNTIYF.

The rearrangement links TRBV7-2 to TRBJ2-3; D may correspond to TRBD1 or TRBD2 (5 bases each). The CDR3 has 16 amino acids. Trimming stripped 1 base from V and 1 base from J, with 12 bases between. Germline V gene lookup returns CDR1 SGHTA and CDR2 FQGNSA. The CDR3, as DNA: TGTGCCAGCAGCTTAGGGGGCGGGCTAGGCACAGATACGCAGTATTTT. It codes for CASSLGGGLGTDTQYF.

This clonotype occurred a few times. The genes are TRBV7-2 and TRBJ1-2; D unresolved. The CDR3 runs to 13 residues. Germline V gene data show CDR1 as SGHTA and CDR2 as FQGNSA. Trimming stripped 4 bases from V and 4 bases from J, with 10 bases between. Written as DNA, the CDR3 is TGTGCCAGCAGCTCCGGTGGCAGCTATGGCTACACCTTC. Translated: CASSSGGSYGYTF.

This clonotype has ten or more counts. The chain joins TRBV10-3 to TRBJ1-5; D gene ambiguous. This CDR3 has 14 residues. The germline V gene has CDR1 ENHRY and CDR2 SYGVKD. Deletions cut 0 bases from V and 6 bases from J, with 9 bases between. CDR3 sequence: CAISESRYSQPQHF. The CDR3 bases are TGTGCCATCAGTGAGTCGAGGTATTCTCAGCCCCAGCATTTT.

This clonotype was seen a handful of times. V gene TRBV6-1 combines with J gene TRBJ2-1; TRBD1 might be the D (6 bases). The germline CDR1 and CDR2 sequences are MNHNS and SASEGT. This CDR3 is built from 14 residues. The V end lost 6 bases, the J end lost 8 bases, and 17 bases lay between the germline ends. The CDR3 is CASSRTVLGDEQFF. Written as DNA, the CDR3 is TGTGCCAGCAGCCGGACAGTTCTTGGCGATGAGCAGTTCTTC.

The sample holds a few counts of this clonotype. V is TRBV12-5 and J is TRBJ2-1; D remains unclear. The CDR3 spans 12 residues. Germline loops: CDR1 LGHNT, CDR2 FRNRAP. V was cut by 0 bases and J by 9 bases, with 6 bases left in between. CDR3 DNA sequence: TGTGCTAGTGGTTTGGTACGGAGTGAGCAGTTCTTC. Its translation is CASGLVRSEQFF.

The J gene is TRBJ2-1, the V gene TRBV7-2; 14 bases align to TRBD2. This CDR3 is 17 amino acids long. Losses at the gene ends were 1 base for V and 4 bases for J; bases not matched to a gene: 3. The germline gives CDR1 SGHTA, CDR2 FQGNSA. The CDR3 coding sequence is TGTGCCAGCAGCTTAGTCTGGACTAGCGGGAGGTACAATGAGCAGTTCTTC. Translating gives CASSLVWTSGRYNEQFF.

This clonotype was seen ten or more times. This chain links TRBV11-2 with TRBJ2-1, with TRBD2 matching over 7 bases. The CDR3 spans 18 residues. Germline trimming cut 5 bases from V and 2 bases from J; bases unmatched to any gene: 15. The germline V gene has CDR1 SGHAT and CDR2 FQNNGV. This chain's CDR3 is CASSLLAVSGLTYNEQFF. The CDR3 region has the DNA TGTGCCAGCAGCCTTTTAGCGGTTAGCGGGCTTACCTACAATGAGCAGTTCTTC.

The chain recombines TRBV9 with TRBJ2-1, with TRBD1 matching 7 bases. Germline CDR1 and CDR2: SGDLS and YYNGEE. The CDR3 contains 15 residues. J lost 7 bases, V lost 0 bases, and 7 bases had no gene match. The CDR3 spells CASSVAGGATNEQFF. The CDR3 coding sequence is TGTGCCAGCAGCGTAGCAGGGGGAGCCACGAATGAGCAGTTCTTC.

This clonotype was picked up a small number of times. The J gene is TRBJ1-5, the V gene TRBV2; 8 bases are a match to TRBD1. CDR1 is SNHLY, CDR2 FYNNEI, per germline. Unmatched junction bases numbered 7, after V lost 6 bases and J lost 6 bases. This CDR3 is built from 14 residues. The CDR3 DNA is TGTGCCAGCAGCGAGAGACAGGGGTTTCAGCCCCAGCATTTT. The encoded protein is CASSERQGFQPQHF.

There are many counts of this clonotype. The V gene is TRBV7-9, the J gene TRBJ1-1, with D possibly TRBD1 on 5 matching bases. The V end was cut by 5 bases, the J end by 8 bases, with 9 bases between. The germline CDR1 and CDR2 sequences are SEHNR and FQNEAQ (reference sequence). CDR3 size: 11 residues. The chain's CDR3 is CASSRWGEAFF. Written as DNA, the CDR3 is TGTGCCAGCAGCCGGTGGGGGGAAGCTTTCTTT.

This clonotype has ten or more counts. The V call is TRBV25-1, the J call TRBJ1-2, with D maybe TRBD1 (5 bases). The CDR3 is 13 residues long. CDR1 and CDR2 from the germline V gene are MGHDK and SYGVNS. Trimming pared 1 base from V and 8 bases from J, leaving 11 bases between. CDR3 protein: CASSELSRGGYTF. CDR3 bases: TGTGCCAGCAGTGAATTGTCGAGGGGCGGCTACACCTTC.

V is TRBV7-9 and J is TRBJ2-1; D unclear. Deletions cut 6 bases from V and 9 bases from J, with 18 bases between. The CDR3 is 14 amino acids. Germline CDR1 and CDR2: SEHNR and FQNEAQ (reference sequence). CDR3 DNA: TGTGCCAGCAGTTCCTCACGAAATCGGGCTGAGCAGTTCTTC. This codes for CASSSSRNRAEQFF.